The TCR beta chain under discussion was sequenced for a study of immune evolution from preneoplasia to lung adenocarcinoma. Germline lookup yields CDR1 SQVTM and CDR2 ANQGSEA. Trimming shortened V by 8 bases and J by 1 base, and 8 bases separated the two germline ends. CDR3 size: 11 residues. This clone has just a few counts. The method was immunoSEQ multiplex PCR; TCRdb's version includes in-frame clones alone and lacks a portion of them. The sample records 10,000 or so clones, less than 85% being singletons. The source is a person aged 70 to 85 with lung adenocarcinoma. The gene calls are TRBV29-1 and TRBJ1-2; D unresolved. The sequenced sample consisted of FFPE minimally invasive lung adenocarcinoma tissue. The CDR3 loop reads CSSSDNYGYTF. CDR3 nucleotide sequence: TGCAGCTCTTCAGATAACTATGGCTACACCTTC. Full variable domain (rest looked up from reference TRBV29-1 and TRBJ1-2): SAVISQKPSRDICQRGTSLTIQCQVDSQVTMMFWYRQQPGQSLTLIATANQGSEATYESGFVIDKFPISRPNLTFSTLTVSNMSPEDSSIYLCSSSDNYGYTFGSGTRLTVV.